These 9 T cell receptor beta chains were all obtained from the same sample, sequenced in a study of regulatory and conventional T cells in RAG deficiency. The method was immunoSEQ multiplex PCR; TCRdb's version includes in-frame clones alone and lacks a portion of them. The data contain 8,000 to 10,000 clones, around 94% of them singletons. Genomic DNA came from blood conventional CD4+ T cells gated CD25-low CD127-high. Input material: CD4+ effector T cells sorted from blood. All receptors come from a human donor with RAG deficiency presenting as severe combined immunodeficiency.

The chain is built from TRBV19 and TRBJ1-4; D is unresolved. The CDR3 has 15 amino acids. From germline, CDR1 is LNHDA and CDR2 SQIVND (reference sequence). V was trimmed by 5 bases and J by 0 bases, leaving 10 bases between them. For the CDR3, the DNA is TGTGCCAGTAGTCCCTGGACCGCAACTAATGAAAAACTGTTTTTT. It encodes CASSPWTATNEKLFF. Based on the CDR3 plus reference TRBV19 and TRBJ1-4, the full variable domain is DGGITQSPKYLFRKEGQNVTLSCEQNLNHDAMYWYRQDPGQGLRLIYYSQIVNDFQKGDIAEGYSVSREKKESFPLTVTSAQKNPTAFYLCASSPWTATNEKLFFGSGTQLSVL.

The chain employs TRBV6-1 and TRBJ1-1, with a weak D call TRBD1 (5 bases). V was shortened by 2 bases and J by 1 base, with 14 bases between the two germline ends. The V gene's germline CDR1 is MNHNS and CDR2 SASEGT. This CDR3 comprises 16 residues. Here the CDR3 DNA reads TGTGCCAGCAGTGAAATTGGGAGGGGTAAGAACACTGAAGCTTTCTTT. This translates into CASSEIGRGKNTEAFF.

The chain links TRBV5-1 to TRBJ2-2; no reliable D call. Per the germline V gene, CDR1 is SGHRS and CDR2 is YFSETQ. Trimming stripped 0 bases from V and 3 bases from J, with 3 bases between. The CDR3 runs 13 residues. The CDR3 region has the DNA TGCGCCAGCAGCTTGGCCGACACCGGGGAGCTGTTTTTT. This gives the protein CASSLADTGELFF.

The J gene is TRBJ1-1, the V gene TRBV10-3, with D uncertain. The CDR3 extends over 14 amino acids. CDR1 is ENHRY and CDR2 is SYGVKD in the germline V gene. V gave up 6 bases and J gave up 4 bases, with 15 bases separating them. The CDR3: CAIRGYLESTEAFF. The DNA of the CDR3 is TGTGCCATCAGGGGGTACCTCGAGAGCACTGAAGCTTTCTTT.

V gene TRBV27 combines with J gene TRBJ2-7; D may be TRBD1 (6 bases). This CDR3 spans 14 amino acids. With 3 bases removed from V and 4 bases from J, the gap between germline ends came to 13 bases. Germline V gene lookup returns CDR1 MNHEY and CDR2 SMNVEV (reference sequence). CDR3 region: CASSLGRGPYEQYF. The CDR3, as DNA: TGTGCCAGCAGTTTGGGCAGGGGACCATACGAGCAGTACTTC.

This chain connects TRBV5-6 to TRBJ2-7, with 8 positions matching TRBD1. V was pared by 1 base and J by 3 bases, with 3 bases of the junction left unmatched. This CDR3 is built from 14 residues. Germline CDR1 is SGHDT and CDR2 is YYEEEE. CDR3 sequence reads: CASSLLDRGYEQYF. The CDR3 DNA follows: TGTGCCAGCAGCTTGTTAGACAGGGGCTACGAGCAGTACTTC.

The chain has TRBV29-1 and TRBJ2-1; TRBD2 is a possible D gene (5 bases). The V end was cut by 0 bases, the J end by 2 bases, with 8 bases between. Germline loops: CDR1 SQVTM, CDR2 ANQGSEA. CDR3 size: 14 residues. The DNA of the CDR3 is TGCAGCGTTGAAGATCGGAGGCCCTACAATGAGCAGTTCTTC. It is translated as CSVEDRRPYNEQFF.

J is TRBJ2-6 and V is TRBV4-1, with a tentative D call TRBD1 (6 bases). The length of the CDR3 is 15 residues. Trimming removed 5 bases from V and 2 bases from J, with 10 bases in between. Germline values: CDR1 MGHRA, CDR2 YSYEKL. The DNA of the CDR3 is TGCGCCAGCAGCTCTTACAGGGCTGGGGCCAACGTCCTGACTTTC. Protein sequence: CASSSYRAGANVLTF.

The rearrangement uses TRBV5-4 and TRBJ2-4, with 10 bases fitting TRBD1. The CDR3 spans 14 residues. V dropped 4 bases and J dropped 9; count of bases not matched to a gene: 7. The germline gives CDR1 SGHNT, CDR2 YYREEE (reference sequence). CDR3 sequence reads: CASSRGQGLGIQYF. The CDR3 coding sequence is TGTGCCAGCAGCCGGGGACAGGGGTTAGGCATTCAGTACTTC.